Listed below are T cell receptor beta chains from one sample, sequenced in a study of OX40 agonist ivuxolimab in advanced cancers. TCRdb's copy holds only in-frame clones and misses some; the assay was immunoSEQ multiplex PCR. The sample contains roughly 75,000 clones, around 91% of which appear only once. The sequencing here drew on CD4+ or CD8+ T cells sorted from blood, taken in a trial of the OX40 agonist ivuxolimab. Source of these receptors: an adult with an advanced solid tumor such as melanoma, head and neck, liver or kidney cancer. CDR3s include the opening cysteine and the closing phenylalanine or tryptophan. D genes are given only for firm matches.

cdr3_aa,d_call,v_call,cdr3_length
CASSTTSGSYNEQFF,TRBD2,TRBV19,15
CASSLADGSNQPQHF,NA,TRBV7-6,15
CASSLEDSYNEQFF,NA,TRBV9,14
CASSQGLAVYEQYF,TRBD2,TRBV6-5,14
CASSQDGVDYTF,NA,TRBV4-2,12
CASSLRYLSYEQYF,NA,TRBV11-2,14
CASQSGVLGTGELFF,NA,TRBV2,15
CSVDDGTQYF,NA,TRBV29-1,10
CASSQVKSYEQYF,NA,TRBV4-1,13
CASSLLGEYNEQFF,NA,TRBV27,14
CASSPSGATEAFF,NA,TRBV6-6,13
CASSWTGSNQPQHF,TRBD1,TRBV28,14
CASSYEGGSNSPLHF,NA,TRBV6-6,15
CASSPDSYSYNEQFF,NA,TRBV27,15
CASSLEQGQFSTDTQYF,TRBD1,TRBV7-8,17
CASSEVRTVYYGYTF,NA,TRBV2,15
CAWSGELSNSPLHF,NA,TRBV30,14
CASPTGTEMEAGAGYTF,TRBD1,TRBV23-1,17
CAISVGTEAFF,NA,TRBV10-3,11
CASSRLQGASEKLFF,TRBD1,TRBV4-1,15
CSAEDQAEAFF,NA,TRBV20-1,11
CASSHTGGSYEQYF,TRBD1,TRBV7-2,14
CASSKDSVNTEAFF,NA,TRBV9,14
CASSPIKNTEAFF,NA,TRBV6-4,13
CASSLDSRPYEQYF,NA,TRBV6-6,14
CASSSLRRGIQETQYF,NA,TRBV7-9,16
CASSQDRGGTEAFF,NA,TRBV4-3,14
CASRTGTEAFF,TRBD1,TRBV28,11
CASSYSAQALREQYF,NA,TRBV6-6,15
CASSFGSAYEQYF,NA,TRBV27,13
CASSLATGTGVRNEQFF,TRBD1,TRBV5-6,17
CASSRDGAKNIQYF,NA,TRBV5-6,14
CASSTSDRERSKNIQYF,TRBD1,TRBV28,17
CASSLDLGPDTDTQYF,NA,TRBV11-3,16
CASSQSVSYEQYF,NA,TRBV4-3,13
CASSLWVSENTGELFF,NA,TRBV28,16
CASSVRSSLTNTEAFF,NA,TRBV9,16
CASSLPTGNTQYF,NA,TRBV9,13
CASSLRQGGSYEQYF,TRBD1,TRBV5-5,15
CASSLAGQPNYYGYTF,NA,TRBV7-9,16
CASSLGLAGYEQYF,TRBD2,TRBV14,14
CASSGRRWTGSTDTQYF,NA,TRBV19,17
CASSVGDYEQYF,NA,TRBV9,12
CASSLEGWETQYF,NA,TRBV28,13
CASSQDKGGASYEQYF,NA,TRBV4-3,16
CASSIDQTGGQLYNSPLHF,TRBD1,TRBV19,19
CASSYLAPEQYF,NA,TRBV6-5,12
CASSLSGTNEQFF,TRBD2,TRBV28,13
CASSLANAGGGYEQYF,TRBD2,TRBV7-8,16
CASSQDPDGLEQYF,NA,TRBV4-1,14
CASSIVTGVHEQYF,TRBD1,TRBV19,14
CASSLVGEGLYEQYF,TRBD2,TRBV5-4,15
CASSYTGWETQYF,NA,TRBV7-9,13
CASSPGGHTEAFF,TRBD1,TRBV19,13
CASSFLRGQDATNEKLFF,NA,TRBV5-1,18